The 31 T cell receptor beta chains presented below share a single source sample, sequenced in a study of blood T cell repertoires in COVID-19. Clones were sequenced by immunoSEQ multiplex PCR, and TCRdb holds only the in-frame ones, with some missing. The sample consists of over 150,000 clones, 70% to 85% of them appearing once. The sequenced material came from peripheral blood. The origin of the receptors is a human donor in a cohort sampled during active COVID-19.

This clone was detected once. This rearrangement joins TRBV5-5 to TRBJ2-1, with D possibly matching TRBD2 (6 bases). Germline V gene lookup returns CDR1 SGHKS and CDR2 YYEKEE (reference sequence). This CDR3 comprises 12 residues. Trimming removed 3 bases at V and 8 bases at J, with 9 bases between. The CDR3 region is CASSWGLDEQFF. The CDR3 DNA reads TGTGCCAGCAGCTGGGGACTGGATGAGCAGTTCTTC.

The chain is built from TRBV27 and TRBJ2-5; D might be TRBD2 (5 bases). The V end was cut by 6 bases, the J end by 2 bases, with 16 bases between. This CDR3 spans 15 amino acids. Germline V CDR1 and CDR2: MNHEY, SMNVEV (reference sequence). CDR3 sequence reads: CASSELGEEQETQYF. The CDR3 DNA follows: TGTGCCAGCAGCGAACTAGGAGAGGAGCAAGAGACCCAGTACTTC.

The chain carries TRBV3-1 (or the pseudogene TRBV3-2) and TRBJ2-7; D not resolved. Germline V gene data show CDR1 as LGHDT and CDR2 as YNNKEL (reference sequence). This CDR3 has 13 residues. V dropped 1 base and J dropped 0 bases, with 4 bases sitting between them. CDR3 DNA: TGTGCCAGCAGCCAAGCCAACTCCTACGAGCAGTACTTC. Its protein is CASSQANSYEQYF.

The chain uses TRBV10-3 and TRBJ2-7; D may be TRBD1 (5 bases). Trimming left V 7 bases short and J 2 bases short, with 15 bases between. This CDR3 is 14 amino acids long. CDR1 and CDR2 from the germline V gene are ENHRY and SYGVKD. The DNA of the CDR3 is TGTGCCATCACCCAGGACATGCCAACCTACGAGCAGTACTTC. Protein: CAITQDMPTYEQYF.

The V and J genes are TRBV25-1 and TRBJ1-2, with 9 positions matching TRBD1. From germline, CDR1 is MGHDK and CDR2 SYGVNS. The CDR3 is made up of 15 amino acids. Losses at the gene ends were 3 bases for V and 7 bases for J; bases not matched to a gene: 9. The CDR3 coding sequence is TGTGCCAGCAGTGAGAACAGGGGGCCTATTGTTGGCTACACCTTC. Translating gives CASSENRGPIVGYTF.

In DNA, the CDR3 is TGTGCCATCAGCCCGACAGGGCTGGGGGGGGCCAACGTCCTGACTTTC. Residues: CAISPTGLGGANVLTF. The chain joins TRBV10-3 to TRBJ2-6; 7 bases are shared with TRBD1. The trim removed 6 bases at V and 4 bases at J, leaving 9 bases unmatched. The germline V gene encodes CDR1 ENHRY and CDR2 SYGVKD. The CDR3 runs to 16 residues.

This clone was recorded a few times. The chain carries TRBV12-3 or TRBV12-4 and TRBJ1-1, with TRBD1 matching over 10 bases. The CDR3 spans 13 residues. V shed 6 bases, J shed 5 bases, and the junction held 3 bases outside the gene matches. CDR3 sequence: CASRPGQGTEAFF. CDR3 DNA: TGTGCCAGCAGACCGGGACAGGGGACTGAAGCTTTCTTT.

V usage is TRBV5-1 and J usage is TRBJ1-1, with 9 bases lining up with TRBD1. CDR1 SGHRS and CDR2 YFSETQ come from the germline V gene. The V and J ends lost 2 bases and 1 base, in that order; junction bases with no gene match: 3. The CDR3 loop spans 15 amino acids. The CDR3 protein is CASSFTGGENTEAFF. CDR3 DNA sequence: TGCGCCAGCAGCTTCACAGGGGGCGAGAACACTGAAGCTTTCTTT.

V is TRBV11-1 and J is TRBJ2-1; TRBD2 matches at 13 bases. V shed 5 bases and J 7 bases; nucleotides not matched to a gene: 8. Germline values: CDR1 SGHAT, CDR2 FQDESV (reference sequence). This CDR3 has 16 residues. CDR3 nucleotide sequence: TGTGCCAGCAGCCCCGGGACTAGCGGGGATAGGAATGAGCAGTTCTTC. It is translated as CASSPGTSGDRNEQFF.

Here the CDR3 DNA reads TGTGCCAGTAGTATACAAGCGGGGGGCGGAGAGACCCAGTACTTC. As protein: CASSIQAGGGETQYF. The V gene is TRBV19, the J gene TRBJ2-5; 9 positions agree with TRBD2. The CDR3 totals 15 residues. Trimming at V came to 2 bases and at J to 4 bases, leaving 5 bases not matched to a gene. From germline, CDR1 is LNHDA and CDR2 SQIVND (reference sequence).

This clone was seen more than once but under ten times. V is TRBV6-1 and J is TRBJ1-5; D not resolved. The CDR3 runs 14 residues. Trimming pared 2 bases from V and 0 bases from J, leaving 5 bases between. CDR1 and CDR2 from the germline V gene are MNHNS and SASEGT. CDR3 sequence (DNA): TGTGCCAGCAGTGAAAAATATAGCAATCAGCCCCAGCATTTT. Amino acid sequence: CASSEKYSNQPQHF.

DNA for the CDR3: TGTGCCAGCAGCGATACTAGCGGGGGGGCATCCTACAATGAGCAGTTCTTC. Translated: CASSDTSGGASYNEQFF. The chain has TRBV9 and TRBJ2-1; 13 nucleotides line up with TRBD2. V gave up 3 bases and J gave up 1 base; unmatched junction bases: 4. The CDR3 has 17 residues. Germline CDR1 is SGDLS and CDR2 is YYNGEE.

The J gene is TRBJ2-1, the V gene TRBV21-1; no check of the table's D call, TRBD2, against the DNA was made. TRBV21-1 is annotated as a pseudogene. The CDR3 length is 17 residues. The CDR3 here is CASSKNYRRGGYNEQFF. The CDR3 DNA reads TGTGCCAGCAGCAAAAATTACCGCCGGGGAGGCTACAATGAGCAGTTCTTC.

This clone turned up a few times. The rearrangement uses TRBV2 and TRBJ2-2; a possible D gene is TRBD2 (5 bases). This CDR3 spans 14 amino acids. Germline lookup yields CDR1 SNHLY and CDR2 FYNNEI. The V end lost 2 bases, the J end lost 7 bases, and 11 bases lay between the germline ends. The CDR3 bases are TGTGCCAGCAGTGAACACCGGGGAGTCGGGGAGCTGTTTTTT. Translation gives CASSEHRGVGELFF.

The V gene is TRBV3-1 (or the pseudogene TRBV3-2), the J gene TRBJ2-3, with no clear D. In germline, CDR1 is LGHDT, CDR2 YNNKEL (reference sequence). The ends were cut back, 1 base at V and 4 bases at J, with 15 bases in the middle. The CDR3 consists of 16 residues. CDR3 bases: TGTGCCAGCAGCCAAGTCGAGGCCTCCTCCCCAGATACGCAGTATTTT. As protein: CASSQVEASSPDTQYF.

CDR3 region: CASSPTGGAKNIQYF. For the CDR3, the DNA is TGTGCCAGCAGCCCCACAGGGGGCGCCAAAAACATTCAGTACTTC. This sequence joins TRBV5-4 and TRBJ2-4, with TRBD1 matching 9 bases. The germline gives CDR1 SGHNT, CDR2 YYREEE (reference sequence). V dropped 4 bases and J dropped 1; count of bases not matched to a gene: 3. The length of the CDR3 is 15 residues.

In regard to this clone: Other DNA variants within this sample encode the same CDR3. The chain carries TRBV6-5 and TRBJ2-7; 9 bases map to TRBD1. V shed 0 bases and J 3 bases; nucleotides not matched to a gene: 0. There are 14 residues in the CDR3. Per the germline V gene, CDR1 is MNHEY and CDR2 is SVGAGI. CDR3 loop: CASSYSGQGYEQYF. The CDR3 bases are TGTGCCAGCAGTTACTCGGGACAGGGCTACGAGCAGTACTTC.

This clone was detected a few times. This chain links TRBV19 with TRBJ1-2; 8 nucleotides align to TRBD1. The CDR3 spans 13 residues. Losses at the gene ends were 6 bases for V and 8 bases for J; bases not matched to a gene: 8. CDR1 LNHDA and CDR2 SQIVND come from the germline V gene (reference sequence). The CDR3 region has the DNA TGTGCCAGTAGATCCCGACAGGGGAGAGGCTACACCTTC. It specifies CASRSRQGRGYTF.

V usage is TRBV2 and J usage is TRBJ1-1; 9 bases agree with TRBD1. CDR3 size: 15 residues. Germline CDR1 is SNHLY and CDR2 is FYNNEI. With 5 bases clipped from V and 5 bases from J, the junction kept 9 bases outside the gene matches. CDR3 coding DNA: TGTGCCAGCAGTCCGGGACAGGGTTTGGGGACTGAAGCTTTCTTT. It encodes CASSPGQGLGTEAFF.

The chain joins TRBV30 to TRBJ1-1; the match to TRBD1 covers 8 bases. J was trimmed by 2 bases and V by 3 bases; bases with no gene match: 2. The CDR3 runs 13 residues. CDR1 and CDR2 from the germline V gene are GTSNPN and SVGIG (reference sequence). The CDR3 loop reads CAWRAGGNTEAFF. The CDR3, as DNA: TGTGCCTGGAGGGCAGGGGGCAACACTGAAGCTTTCTTT. Variable domain in full (rest from reference TRBV30 and TRBJ1-1): SQTIHQWPATLVQPVGSPLSLECTVEGTSNPNLYWYRQAAGRGLQLLFYSVGIGQISSEVPQNLSASRPQDRQFILSSKKLLLSDSGFYLCAWRAGGNTEAFFGQGTRLTVV.

A single count supports this clone. The chain joins TRBV9 to TRBJ1-1; TRBD1 might be the D (5 bases). Germline lookup yields CDR1 SGDLS and CDR2 YYNGEE. Trimming pared 3 bases from V and 1 base from J, leaving 10 bases between. This CDR3 region has 14 residues. This CDR3 reads CASSADGQNTEAFF. Here the CDR3 DNA reads TGTGCCAGCAGCGCGGACGGACAGAACACTGAAGCTTTCTTT.

This clone was seen only a few times. The V gene is TRBV29-1, the J gene TRBJ2-7; D unclear. CDR3 length equals 11 residues. V was trimmed by 2 bases and J by 4 bases, leaving 6 bases between them. Germline lookup yields CDR1 SQVTM and CDR2 ANQGSEA. The CDR3: CSVEIGYEQYF. The DNA of the CDR3 is TGCAGCGTTGAAATCGGTTACGAGCAGTACTTC.

This rearrangement joins TRBV6-5 to TRBJ1-2; TRBD1 might be the D (5 bases). The CDR3 covers 13 residues. Trimming removed 5 bases at V and 5 bases at J, with 12 bases between. CDR1 is MNHEY, CDR2 SVGAGI, per germline. CDR3 region: CASSQGGPYGYTF. CDR3 nucleotides: TGTGCCAGCAGTCAGGGAGGGCCTTATGGCTACACCTTC.

This rearrangement joins TRBV19 to TRBJ2-7, with D perhaps matching TRBD2 (7 bases). The CDR3 is 17 residues long. Looked up from germline, CDR1 is LNHDA and CDR2 is SQIVND (reference sequence). The ends were cut back, 6 bases at V and 3 bases at J, with 24 bases in the middle. CDR3 nucleotides: TGTGCCAGTAGCCCAGGGTCTGGCGGGGGCCGATTCTACGAGCAGTACTTC. Amino acid sequence: CASSPGSGGGRFYEQYF. The whole variable domain, filled in from reference TRBV19 and TRBJ2-7, reads DGGITQSPKYLFRKEGQNVTLSCEQNLNHDAMYWYRQDPGQGLRLIYYSQIVNDFQKGDIAEGYSVSREKKESFPLTVTSAQKNPTAFYLCASSPGSGGGRFYEQYFGPGTRLTVT.

The chain links TRBV6-2 or TRBV6-3 to TRBJ2-3; 10 nucleotides align to TRBD2. V lost 6 bases to trimming and J lost 0 bases; unmatched junction nucleotides: 9. The CDR3 has 17 residues. The V gene's germline CDR1 is MNHEY and CDR2 SVGEGT. The CDR3 sequence is CASSSHTSGVSTDTQYF. DNA of the CDR3: TGTGCCAGCAGCTCTCATACTAGCGGGGTCAGCACAGATACGCAGTATTTT.

V is TRBV5-6 and J is TRBJ2-7; 9 bases match TRBD1. This CDR3 is built from 14 residues. From germline, CDR1 is SGHDT and CDR2 YYEEEE. V lost 3 bases, J lost 6 bases, and 7 bases stayed unmatched. CDR3 sequence: CASSSGTGSIEQYF. For the CDR3, the DNA is TGTGCCAGCAGCTCCGGGACAGGGTCCATCGAGCAGTACTTC.

The rearrangement joins TRBV3-1 (or the pseudogene TRBV3-2) to TRBJ1-6, with 8 bases matching TRBD1. Per the germline V gene, CDR1 is LGHDT and CDR2 is YNNKEL (reference sequence). The CDR3 runs 14 residues. V was clipped by 4 bases and J by 9 bases; unmatched bases: 5. The CDR3 DNA reads as TGTGCCAGCAGCCCGGGACAGGCCAGTTCACCCCTCCACTTT. It specifies CASSPGQASSPLHF.

This clone was picked up a small number of times. The V and J genes are TRBV29-1 and TRBJ2-5; possibly TRBD2 for D (7 bases). Trimming shortened V by 3 bases and J by 5 bases, and 13 bases separated the two germline ends. CDR1 SQVTM and CDR2 ANQGSEA come from the germline V gene. The CDR3 is 13 residues long. CDR3 loop: CSVDGGRLETQYF. The DNA of the CDR3 is TGCAGCGTTGACGGGGGGCGGTTGGAGACCCAGTACTTC.

The chain employs TRBV23-1 and TRBJ1-4; perhaps TRBD1 as D (6 bases). TRBV23-1 is an ORF, with its function uncertain. The CDR3 length is 17 residues. Trimming shortened V by 0 bases and J by 4 bases, and 15 bases separated the two germline ends. The CDR3 sequence is CASSQSRWGQVNEKLFF. CDR3 sequence (DNA): TGCGCCAGCAGTCAATCCAGATGGGGGCAGGTTAATGAAAAACTGTTTTTT.

This chain links TRBV4-1 with TRBJ2-5; D gene ambiguous. The CDR3 contains 15 residues. Germline CDR1 is MGHRA and CDR2 is YSYEKL. The V gene lost 4 bases and the J gene lost 1 base, with 13 bases spanning the gap. The CDR3, as DNA: TGCGCCAGCAGCCGATACAGAAACCTCCAAGAGACCCAGTACTTC. This codes for CASSRYRNLQETQYF.

The CDR3 is CASSSRQSNEQFF. The CDR3 DNA reads TGTGCCAGCAGCTCCCGACAGTCCAATGAGCAGTTCTTC. V is TRBV14 and J is TRBJ2-1, with D possibly matching TRBD1 (5 bases). The CDR3 has 13 residues. V lost 5 bases and J 6 bases, leaving 11 bases between the germline ends. In germline, CDR1 is SGHDN, CDR2 FVKESK. Based on the CDR3 plus reference TRBV14 and TRBJ2-1, the full variable domain is EAGVTQFPSHSVIEKGQTVTLRCDPISGHDNLYWYRRVMGKEIKFLLHFVKESKQDESGMPNNRFLAERTGGTYSTLKVQPAELEDSGVYFCASSSRQSNEQFFGPGTRLTVL.